The 13 T cell receptor beta chains below were found in one sample sequenced in a study of early T cells in non-severe SARS-CoV-2 infection. TCRdb recomputed calls from the 5' RACE reads with MiXCR, one row per CDR3 protein. The sample lists 86,000 or so distinct CDR3 sequences; around 15% were seen once. The sample taken for sequencing was whole blood. All receptors derive from an adult who was a healthcare worker with PCR-confirmed SARS-CoV-2 infection or an uninfected control (not recorded which).

In this sample, this clonotype turned up a few times. The chain has TRBV11-2 and TRBJ2-2; possible D gene TRBD1, 5 bases. Per germline, CDR1 SGHAT and CDR2 FQNNGV. The CDR3 extends over 16 amino acids. V lost 5 bases, J lost 7 bases, and 20 bases lay in between. CDR3 residues: CASSRPPGMVGGELFF. The DNA of the CDR3 is TGTGCCAGCAGCCGTCCCCCAGGGATGGTTGGCGGGGAGCTGTTTTTT.

This chain uses TRBV24-1 with TRBJ1-4, with 8 bases lining up with TRBD1. The CDR3 sequence is 15 residues long. The germline V gene has CDR1 KGHDR and CDR2 SFDVKD. J gave up 7 bases and V 2 bases, and 5 bases lay outside the gene matches. The CDR3: CATSDSRDRTEKLFF. The CDR3 DNA reads as TGTGCCACCAGTGATTCCCGGGACAGGACTGAAAAACTGTTTTTT.

This chain connects TRBV3-1 to TRBJ1-2, with a possible D match to TRBD1 (5 bases). Trimming removed 0 bases from V and 5 bases from J, with 13 bases in between. Germline V gene lookup returns CDR1 LGHDT and CDR2 YNNKEL (reference sequence). This CDR3 has 15 residues. CDR3 coding DNA: TGTGCCAGCAGCCAAGAGTTTCAGGGCGGATATGGCTACACCTTC. Translating gives CASSQEFQGGYGYTF.

This clonotype has a count of ten or more. The rearrangement joins TRBV15 to TRBJ1-5; D might be TRBD1 (5 bases). The germline V gene has CDR1 LNHNV and CDR2 YYDKDF (reference sequence). The length of the CDR3 is 14 residues. The ends were cut back, 1 base at V and 2 bases at J, with 6 bases in the middle. The CDR3: CATSRVGGNQPQHF. The CDR3, as DNA: TGTGCCACCAGCAGAGTAGGGGGCAATCAGCCCCAGCATTTT.

This rearrangement joins TRBV6-2 or TRBV6-3 to TRBJ2-7; 12 bases fit TRBD1. Germline values: CDR1 MNHEY, CDR2 SVGEGT. The CDR3 has 13 residues. V lost 5 bases, J lost 8 bases, and 4 bases stayed unmatched. CDR3 sequence: CASSKGTGGKQYF. The CDR3 DNA reads as TGTGCCAGCAGTAAAGGGACAGGGGGCAAGCAGTACTTC.

The chain employs TRBV29-1 and TRBJ2-3, with 11 bases matching TRBD1. The CDR3 is 14 amino acids. Trimming cost V 3 bases and J 6 bases; bases outside gene matches: 5. Looked up from germline, CDR1 is SQVTM and CDR2 is ANQGSEA. CDR3: CSVDPGQGVDTQYF. For the CDR3, the DNA is TGCAGCGTTGACCCGGGACAGGGGGTGGATACGCAGTATTTT.

This clonotype was counted a single time. The chain is built from TRBV5-4 and TRBJ2-4; 8 positions match TRBD2. The CDR3 is 17 residues long. After removal of 0 bases from V and 3 bases from J, the junction contained 8 bases not matched to a gene. Germline V gene sequence: CDR1 SGHNT, CDR2 YYREEE (reference sequence). The DNA for the CDR3 is TGTGCCAGCAGCTTGGCCGGGGGGGGCAGGAGCAAAAACATTCAGTACTTC. Its protein product is CASSLAGGGRSKNIQYF.

The sample holds many counts of this clonotype. This chain connects TRBV5-1 to TRBJ2-7, with D tentatively TRBD1 (6 bases). The CDR3 spans 14 residues. Trimming cost V 1 base and J 3 bases, with 11 bases left between them. Germline CDR1 and CDR2: SGHRS and YFSETQ. CDR3 amino acids: CASSLRQELYEQYF. CDR3 nucleotide sequence: TGCGCCAGCAGCTTGAGACAGGAACTCTACGAGCAGTACTTC.

The genes are TRBV11-2 and TRBJ1-5; 7 bases line up with TRBD1. Unmatched junction bases numbered 4, after V lost 6 bases and J lost 5 bases. Germline V gene data show CDR1 as SGHAT and CDR2 as FQNNGV. The length of the CDR3 is 13 residues. The CDR3 protein is CASSTQGDQPQHF. CDR3 sequence (DNA): TGTGCCAGCAGTACTCAGGGGGATCAGCCCCAGCATTTT.

This clonotype has more than one count but fewer than ten. The J gene is TRBJ1-1, the V gene TRBV5-6; D possibly corresponds to TRBD1 (6 bases). Germline V lookup: CDR1 SGHDT, CDR2 YYEEEE. The CDR3 totals 13 residues. V lost 4 bases and J 4 bases, leaving 11 bases between the germline ends. This CDR3 reads CASSGGDTTEAFF. The CDR3, as DNA: TGTGCCAGCAGCGGAGGGGACACCACTGAAGCTTTCTTT.

This clonotype showed up many times. CDR3 protein: CASSSLLGTEAFF. As DNA, the CDR3 is TGTGCCAGCAGCTCCCTCCTTGGCACTGAAGCTTTCTTT. The V call is TRBV5-6, the J call TRBJ1-1; D gene uncertain. Germline lookup yields CDR1 SGHDT and CDR2 YYEEEE. V shed 3 bases and J shed 4 bases, with 10 bases lying between them. The CDR3 is 13 amino acids.

This clonotype was picked up a small number of times. The J gene is TRBJ1-3, the V gene TRBV5-1; D remains unclear. CDR1 is SGHRS, CDR2 YFSETQ, per germline. V was clipped by 4 bases and J by 0 bases, with 17 bases between them. The CDR3 runs to 17 residues. The CDR3 coding sequence is TGCGCCAGCAGCCCCGAGATACGGGCCCACTCTGGAAACACCATATATTTT. It codes for CASSPEIRAHSGNTIYF.

V and J are TRBV6-2 or TRBV6-3 and TRBJ2-7; D unresolved. Germline V gives CDR1 MNHEY, CDR2 SVGEGT. The CDR3 covers 15 residues. V was trimmed by 6 bases and J by 6 bases, leaving 21 bases between them. In nucleotides, the CDR3 is TGTGCCAGCAGCACCCCCGTGAAAGGGTGGCGCGAGCAGTACTTC. Protein: CASSTPVKGWREQYF.